A single sample gave rise to the 3 T cell receptor beta chains below, sequenced in a study of siplizumab effects on memory and regulatory T cells. The data were produced by immunoSEQ multiplex PCR, yet TCRdb's version contains in-frame clones alone and is incomplete. In the table there are some 62,000 clones, approximately 87% of which are singletons. The sequenced material came from memory CD4+ T cells sorted from blood. The receptor source for this set is a human donor in good health.

This chain links TRBV7-3 with TRBJ2-1; 12 nucleotides line up with TRBD2. This CDR3 has 17 amino acids. V dropped 1 base and J dropped 4; count of bases not matched to a gene: 5. Germline-derived CDR1 and CDR2 are SGHTA and FQGTGA. The CDR3 reads CASSLSLTSGRYNEQFF. CDR3 DNA: TGTGCCAGCAGCTTAAGTCTTACTAGCGGGAGGTACAATGAGCAGTTCTTC.

This clone has just a few counts. The chain carries TRBV6-1 and TRBJ1-2; 8 nucleotides match TRBD1. From germline, CDR1 is MNHNS and CDR2 SASEGT. The CDR3 loop spans 15 amino acids. Germline trimming cut 0 bases from V and 7 bases from J; bases unmatched to any gene: 7. CDR3 nucleotide sequence: TGTGCCAGCAGTGAAGCGGCATCAGGGGGCTTTGGCTACACCTTC. Protein: CASSEAASGGFGYTF.

The CDR3 DNA is TGTGCCTGGAGTGTTAGGGCAGTATACGAGCAGTACTTC. It translates to CAWSVRAVYEQYF. This chain connects TRBV30 to TRBJ2-7, with D uncertain. V lost 0 bases, J lost 4 bases, and 10 bases lay in between. The length of the CDR3 is 13 residues. Germline lookup yields CDR1 GTSNPN and CDR2 SVGIG (reference sequence). Drawing the rest from reference TRBV30 and TRBJ2-7, the complete variable domain is SQTIHQWPATLVQPVGSPLSLECTVEGTSNPNLYWYRQAAGRGLQLLFYSVGIGQISSEVPQNLSASRPQDRQFILSSKKLLLSDSGFYLCAWSVRAVYEQYFGPGTRLTVT.